The 2 T cell receptor beta chains below were found in one sample sequenced in a study of CD4 and CD8 cells across lung adenocarcinoma regions. TCRdb independently ran MiXCR on the PCR reads; one entry per CDR3 protein. The sample includes roughly 17,000 distinct CDR3 sequences, 55% of them seen just once. Sequencing input: CD8+ T cells from the center of a lung tumor. These receptors all stem from a female donor with lung adenocarcinoma. The CD4 and CD8 labels of this study may be unreliable.

V and J are TRBV7-6 and TRBJ2-1; maybe TRBD2 (6 bases). The better agreement between TRBJ2-5 and the DNA end casts doubt on the J call. Per the germline V gene, CDR1 is SGHVS and CDR2 is FNYEAQ. This CDR3 contains 14 residues. The DNA of the CDR3 is TGTGCCAGCAGCTTAGAAAGCGGGTTGGAGACCCAGTACTTC. It codes for CASSLESGLETQYF.

As regards this clonotype: A junction end diverges from the germline sequence, so it may reflect a read error. J is TRBJ2-3 and V is TRBV10-3; D tentatively reads TRBD1 or TRBD2 (5 bases each). Per the germline V gene, CDR1 is ENHRY and CDR2 is SYGVKD. The CDR3 consists of 12 residues. CDR3 loop: CAGQGAKNTQYF. In nucleotides, the CDR3 is TGTGCGGGGCAGGGAGCCAAAAACACGCAGTATTTC.